What follows are 24 T cell receptor beta chains derived from one specimen sequenced in a study of blood T cell repertoires in COVID-19. Generated by immunoSEQ multiplex PCR, the TCRdb table keeps only in-frame clones and is missing some. Of approximately 65,000 clones in the sample, more than 55% were seen once. The material sequenced was PBMCs or T cells enriched from blood (not recorded which). All receptors derive from a woman aged 60-70 years who had been exposed to COVID-19.

This clone occurred many times. Other DNA variants within this sample encode the same CDR3. The chain has TRBV2 and TRBJ2-5; a possible D gene is TRBD1 (6 bases). V lost 2 bases, J lost 2 bases, and 6 bases lay in between. Germline V gene data show CDR1 as SNHLY and CDR2 as FYNNEI. The CDR3 spans 13 residues. The CDR3 sequence: CASSERGQETQYF. In nucleotides, the CDR3 is TGTGCCAGCAGTGAAAGGGGGCAAGAGACCCAGTACTTC.

The genes are TRBV24-1 and TRBJ1-2, with D possibly matching TRBD1 (5 bases). The CDR3 covers 13 residues. Trimming shortened V by 3 bases and J by 6 bases, and 10 bases separated the two germline ends. Germline V gene sequence: CDR1 KGHDR, CDR2 SFDVKD. This CDR3 reads CATSDQGGDGYTF. CDR3 bases: TGTGCCACCAGTGATCAGGGAGGGGATGGCTACACCTTC.

This chain connects TRBV6-2 or TRBV6-3 to TRBJ2-7; 8 bases fit TRBD1. The CDR3 sequence is 13 residues long. Germline V gene lookup returns CDR1 MNHEY and CDR2 SVGEGT. J was trimmed by 3 bases and V by 6 bases; bases with no gene match: 4. The CDR3 sequence: CASSRGQDYEQYF. The CDR3 nucleotides read TGTGCCAGCAGCCGGGGACAGGACTACGAGCAGTACTTC.

This clone appeared a single time. The chain's CDR3 is CASRSGRALPAYNEQFF. DNA for the CDR3: TGTGCCAGCCGAAGCGGGAGGGCCCTCCCCGCCTACAATGAGCAGTTCTTC. The chain uses TRBV19 and TRBJ2-1; 10 nucleotides agree with TRBD2. The V gene end was trimmed by 9 bases and the J gene end by 2 bases; junction bases not matched to a gene: 13. The CDR3 is 17 amino acids. CDR1 is LNHDA, CDR2 SQIVND, per germline (reference sequence).

This clone was observed many times. V and J are TRBV5-1 and TRBJ2-2, with TRBD1 matching 8 bases. The germline CDR1 and CDR2 sequences are SGHRS and YFSETQ. This CDR3 spans 14 amino acids. V dropped 4 bases and J dropped 1; count of bases not matched to a gene: 0. The CDR3 nucleotides read TGCGCCAGCAGCGGACAGGGGAACACCGGGGAGCTGTTTTTT. Its translation: CASSGQGNTGELFF. Full variable domain (missing parts from reference TRBV5-1 and TRBJ2-2): KAGVTQTPRYLIKTRGQQVTLSCSPISGHRSVSWYQQTPGQGLQFLFEYFSETQRNKGNFPGRFSGRQFSNSRSEMNVSTLELGDSALYLCASSGQGNTGELFFGEGSRLTVL.

The J gene is TRBJ2-2, the V gene TRBV19; D is unclear. The CDR3 is made up of 15 amino acids. V lost 4 bases to trimming and J lost 3 bases, with 12 bases between them. Germline-derived CDR1 and CDR2 are LNHDA and SQIVND (reference sequence). The CDR3 here is CASSSYSSYTGELFF. The CDR3 DNA follows: TGTGCCAGTAGTAGCTACTCTTCCTACACCGGGGAGCTGTTTTTT.

A few counts support this clone. This chain connects TRBV28 to TRBJ1-1; D perhaps matches TRBD1 (6 bases). This CDR3 is 16 amino acids long. The germline V and J ends were trimmed by 4 bases and 4 bases, with 19 bases remaining between them. Germline V gives CDR1 MDHEN, CDR2 SYDVKM. DNA of the CDR3: TGTGCCAGCAGTTCACACGCACAGGGTCTGACCACTGAAGCTTTCTTT. This codes for CASSSHAQGLTTEAFF.

V gene TRBV2 combines with J gene TRBJ2-6; TRBD1 matches at 8 bases. Germline CDR1 SNHLY, CDR2 FYNNEI. The CDR3 runs 14 residues. The trim removed 10 bases at V and 4 bases at J, leaving 6 bases unmatched. In nucleotides, the CDR3 is TGTGCCACCTGGACAGGGTGGGGGGCCAACGTCCTGACTTTC. The encoded protein is CATWTGWGANVLTF. The variable domain in full, completed from reference TRBV2 and TRBJ2-6, reads EPEVTQTPSHQVTQMGQEVILRCVPISNHLYFYWYRQILGQKVEFLVSFYNNEISEKSEIFDDQFSVERPDGSNFTLKIRSTKLEDSAMYFCATWTGWGANVLTFGAGSRLTVL.

This clone has just a few counts. CDR3 sequence: CASSAGTSGHNEQFF. The CDR3 coding sequence is TGTGCCAGCAGCGCGGGGACTAGCGGACACAATGAGCAGTTCTTC. The V and J genes are TRBV9 and TRBJ2-1; TRBD2 aligns across 11 bases. The junction had 4 bases not matched to a gene; V was cut back by 3 bases and J by 5 bases. Germline V lookup: CDR1 SGDLS, CDR2 YYNGEE. CDR3 length: 15 amino acids.

Only one count was recorded for this clone. The genes are TRBV29-1 and TRBJ1-1; 8 bases map to TRBD1. The ends lost 7 bases at V and 4 bases at J; junction bases unmatched: 8. Germline CDR1 SQVTM, CDR2 ANQGSEA. There are 13 residues in the CDR3. The CDR3 DNA sequence: TGCAGCGGAGACGGACAGGGCCGCACTGAAGCTTTCTTT. Translated: CSGDGQGRTEAFF.

The chain is built from TRBV7-2 and TRBJ1-1, with a possible D match to TRBD1 (6 bases). CDR1 is SGHTA and CDR2 is FQGNSA in the germline V gene. The length of the CDR3 is 15 residues. V was shortened by 3 bases and J by 4 bases, with 15 bases between the two germline ends. DNA of the CDR3: TGTGCCAGCAGCTTTACAGGGAATTGGGGCACTGAAGCTTTCTTT. It translates to CASSFTGNWGTEAFF. Supplemented by reference TRBV7-2 and TRBJ1-1, the full variable domain reads GAGVSQSPSNKVTEKGKDVELRCDPISGHTALYWYRQSLGQGLEFLIYFQGNSAPDKSGLPSDRFSAERTGGSVSTLTIQRTQQEDSAVYLCASSFTGNWGTEAFFGQGTRLTVV.

The chain is built from TRBV10-3 and TRBJ1-6, with a tentative D call TRBD1 (5 bases). V was cut by 2 bases and J by 7 bases, with 21 bases left in between. The CDR3 is 18 residues long. The germline V gene has CDR1 ENHRY and CDR2 SYGVKD. The CDR3, as DNA: TGTGCCATCAGTGAGAGTGGGGCGCGGCAGGCAAAAAATTCACCCCTCCACTTT. It translates to CAISESGARQAKNSPLHF.

The CDR3 protein is CASSPGSGGANEQFF. The DNA of the CDR3 is TGTGCCAGCAGCCCAGGGAGCGGGGGGGCCAATGAGCAGTTCTTC. The chain employs TRBV7-6 and TRBJ2-1; 10 bases match TRBD2. This CDR3 has 15 residues. Germline loops: CDR1 SGHVS, CDR2 FNYEAQ. J gave up 6 bases and V 5 bases, and 7 bases lay outside the gene matches.

The V gene is TRBV5-4, the J gene TRBJ1-2; no definite D call. Between the trimmed V and J ends, which lost 0 bases and 8 bases, there was a span of 11 bases. Germline CDR1 reads SGHNT; CDR2 reads YYREEE (reference sequence). The CDR3 covers 13 residues. The CDR3 loop reads CASSLGGGGGYTF. Here the CDR3 DNA reads TGTGCCAGCAGCTTGGGAGGTGGCGGCGGCTACACCTTC.

CDR3: CASVLARLAKNIQYF. The CDR3 bases are TGTGCTAGCGTCCTAGCCCGTTTGGCCAAAAACATTCAGTACTTC. The gene calls are TRBV7-7 and TRBJ2-4; TRBD2 might be the D (5 bases). This CDR3 comprises 15 residues. The germline V gene encodes CDR1 SSHAT and CDR2 FNYEAQ (reference sequence). The full variable domain, with the rest looked up from reference TRBV7-7 and TRBJ2-4, is GAGVSQSPRYKVTKRGQDVTLRCDPISSHATLYWYQQALGQGPEFLTYFNYEAQPDKSGLPSDRFSAERPEGSISTLTIQRTEQRDSAMYRCASVLARLAKNIQYFGAGTRLSVL.

The chain carries TRBV18 and TRBJ1-5, with D possibly TRBD1 on 5 matching bases. Trimming removed 3 bases at V and 3 bases at J, with 15 bases between. The germline gives CDR1 KGHSH, CDR2 LQKENI. This CDR3 comprises 16 residues. The CDR3 spells CASSPATAKNNQPQHF. The DNA for the CDR3 is TGTGCCAGCTCACCCGCGACAGCGAAGAACAATCAGCCCCAGCATTTT.

This chain joins TRBV28 and TRBJ2-3, with TRBD1 as a possible D gene (6 bases). The CDR3 runs 14 residues. From germline, CDR1 is MDHEN and CDR2 SYDVKM. The V and J ends lost 3 bases and 0 bases respectively, with 7 bases between them. The CDR3 spells CASSFRGSTDTQYF. The DNA of the CDR3 is TGTGCCAGCAGTTTTAGGGGGAGCACAGATACGCAGTATTTT.

The table lists this clone with a few counts. The rearrangement joins TRBV7-9 to TRBJ2-3; 11 bases match TRBD1. After removal of 2 bases from V and 6 bases from J, the junction contained 7 bases not matched to a gene. The CDR3 runs 16 residues. Germline CDR1 is SEHNR and CDR2 is FQNEAQ (reference sequence). The CDR3 spells CASSLNNGQGADTQYF. The CDR3 region has the DNA TGTGCCAGCAGCTTAAATAATGGACAGGGGGCCGATACGCAGTATTTT.

There are a few counts of this clone. The chain joins TRBV28 to TRBJ1-5; possibly TRBD1 for D (6 bases). The germline gives CDR1 MDHEN, CDR2 SYDVKM. V was shortened by 6 bases and J by 7 bases, with 10 bases between the two germline ends. This CDR3 contains 12 residues. In DNA form, the CDR3 reads TGTGCCAGCAGCCAGGGGAACCAGCCCCAGCATTTT. It codes for CASSQGNQPQHF.

The V call is TRBV11-2, the J call TRBJ2-6, with TRBD1 as a possible D gene (5 bases). From germline, CDR1 is SGHAT and CDR2 FQNNGV. V gave up 1 base and J gave up 3 bases, with 19 bases separating them. The CDR3 length is 19 residues. The CDR3 here is CASSLVVLGAGGGANVLTF. In DNA form, the CDR3 reads TGTGCCAGCAGCTTAGTTGTGCTAGGGGCAGGTGGTGGGGCCAACGTCCTGACTTTC.

This chain joins TRBV7-2 and TRBJ2-5; 10 bases are a match to TRBD2. The length of the CDR3 is 14 residues. Germline-derived CDR1 and CDR2 are SGHTA and FQGNSA. Unmatched junction bases numbered 3, after V lost 3 bases and J lost 5 bases. This chain's CDR3 is CASSFSGGTETQYF. Written as DNA, the CDR3 is TGTGCCAGCAGCTTTAGCGGGGGGACTGAGACCCAGTACTTC.

The chain combines TRBV2 with TRBJ1-6; TRBD1 matches 8 bases. CDR3 length: 15 amino acids. V trimming: 6 bases; J trimming: 10 bases; junction bases outside the gene matches: 11. In germline, CDR1 is SNHLY, CDR2 FYNNEI. CDR3 nucleotide sequence: TGTGCCAGCAGGGACTACAGGGGGACGAGGTCACCCCTCCACTTT. Its protein is CASRDYRGTRSPLHF. The whole variable domain, remainder taken from reference TRBV2 and TRBJ1-6, is EPEVTQTPSHQVTQMGQEVILRCVPISNHLYFYWYRQILGQKVEFLVSFYNNEISEKSEIFDDQFSVERPDGSNFTLKIRSTKLEDSAMYFCASRDYRGTRSPLHFGNGTRLTVT.

The CDR3 nucleotides read TGTGCCAGCAGGTACACAGGGGGATCAAATTCACCCCTCCACTTT. This translates into CASRYTGGSNSPLHF. V and J are TRBV5-4 and TRBJ1-6; 8 nucleotides agree with TRBD1. The CDR3 spans 15 residues. Trimming at V came to 5 bases and at J to 7 bases, leaving 8 bases not matched to a gene. The germline gives CDR1 SGHNT, CDR2 YYREEE (reference sequence).

The rearrangement uses TRBV19 and TRBJ1-1; D may be TRBD1 (6 bases). Trimming took 7 bases from V and 3 from J, leaving 18 bases between them. CDR1 and CDR2 from the germline V gene are LNHDA and SQIVND (reference sequence). This CDR3 has 15 residues. The CDR3 nucleotides read TGTGCCAGTAAAGAGACAGGCAGCGTCGACACTGAAGCTTTCTTT. Amino acid sequence: CASKETGSVDTEAFF.